The TCR beta chain under discussion was sequenced for a study of blood T cell repertoires in COVID-19. In the source study's methods: Amplification with reference gene primers provided the estimates of nucleated cell counts. Assay: immunoSEQ multiplex PCR; the TCRdb copy retains only in-frame clones and omits some. V, J and clone size reflect that table, while D and trimming were determined from the DNA. The table includes about 310,000 clones, around 90% detected once. This CDR3 is 15 amino acids long. The V gene's germline CDR1 is SGHNT and CDR2 YYREEE (reference sequence). The ends were cut back, 1 base at V and 2 bases at J, with 10 bases in the middle.

This TCR was sampled from a woman between 18 and 29 years old with acute COVID-19. This chain uses TRBV5-4 with TRBJ2-1; the D gene is possibly TRBD2 (6 bases). Sequencing used PBMCs or T cells enriched from blood (not recorded which). CDR3 sequence: CASSLSGEPYNEQFF. CDR3 in DNA: TGTGCCAGCAGCTTGTCGGGGGAGCCCTACAATGAGCAGTTCTTC.